This T cell receptor (beta chain) was recovered during a study of glioma-infiltrating T cells. This clonotype has a handful of counts. Using RNA template, CDR3s of TCR alpha and beta were amplified with iRepertoire arm-PCR. For one-step reverse transcription and amplification, about 90-450 ng of tissue mRNA or PBMC total RNA was used. TCRdb analysed the multiplex PCR reads with MiXCR anew, one entry per CDR3 protein. The profile shows roughly 190,000 distinct CDR3 sequences, roughly a third of them singletons. The V and J ends lost 0 bases and 4 bases respectively, with 13 bases between them. The CDR3 spans 14 residues. Germline V gene sequence: CDR1 GTSNPN, CDR2 SVGIG (reference sequence).

The sample comprised glioma tissue, nonneoplastic brain tissue, or PBMCs (not recorded which). The sequence was obtained from a human donor with low-grade glioma or glioblastoma, undergoing nonglioma brain surgery, or in good health (not recorded which). The V call is TRBV30, the J call TRBJ2-7; TRBD1 might be the D (5 bases). CDR3 protein: CAWSVARGFYEQYF. CDR3 bases: TGTGCCTGGAGTGTAGCTAGGGGCTTTTACGAGCAGTACTTC.